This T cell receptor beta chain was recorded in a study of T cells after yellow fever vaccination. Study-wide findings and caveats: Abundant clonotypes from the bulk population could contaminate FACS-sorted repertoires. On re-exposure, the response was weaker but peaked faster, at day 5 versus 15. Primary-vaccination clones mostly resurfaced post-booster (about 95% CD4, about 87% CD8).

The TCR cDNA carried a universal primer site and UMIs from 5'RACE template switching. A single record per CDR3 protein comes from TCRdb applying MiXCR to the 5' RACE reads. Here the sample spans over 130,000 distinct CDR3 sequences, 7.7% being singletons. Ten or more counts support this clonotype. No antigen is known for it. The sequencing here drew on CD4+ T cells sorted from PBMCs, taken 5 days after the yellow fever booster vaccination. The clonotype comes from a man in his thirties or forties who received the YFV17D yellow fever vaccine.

CDR3 sequence reads: CASIISGKTNTGELFF. The CDR3 DNA reads as TGTGCCAGCATTATTAGCGGCAAGACGAACACCGGGGAGCTGTTTTTT. This rearrangement joins TRBV6-5 to TRBJ2-2; D perhaps matches TRBD2 (6 bases). CDR3 length equals 16 residues. Germline V gives CDR1 MNHEY, CDR2 SVGAGI. V was trimmed by 7 bases and J by 0 bases, leaving 15 bases between them.